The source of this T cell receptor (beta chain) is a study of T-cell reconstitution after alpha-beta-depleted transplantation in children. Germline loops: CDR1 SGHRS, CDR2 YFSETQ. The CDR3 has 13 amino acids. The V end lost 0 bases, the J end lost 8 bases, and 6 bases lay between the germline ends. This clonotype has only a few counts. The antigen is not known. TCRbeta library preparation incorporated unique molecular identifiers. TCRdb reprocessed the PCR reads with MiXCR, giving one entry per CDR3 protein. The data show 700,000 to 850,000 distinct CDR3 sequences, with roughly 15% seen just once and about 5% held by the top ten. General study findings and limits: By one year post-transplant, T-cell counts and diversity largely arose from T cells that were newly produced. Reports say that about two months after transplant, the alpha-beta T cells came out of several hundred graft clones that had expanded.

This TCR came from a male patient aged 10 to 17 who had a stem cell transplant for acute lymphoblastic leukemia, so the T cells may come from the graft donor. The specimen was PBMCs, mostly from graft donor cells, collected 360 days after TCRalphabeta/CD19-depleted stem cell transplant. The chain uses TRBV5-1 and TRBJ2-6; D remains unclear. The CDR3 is CASSLGVSNVLTF. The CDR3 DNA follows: TGCGCCAGCAGCTTGGGGGTATCCAACGTCCTGACTTTC.